A single sample gave rise to the 26 T cell receptor beta chains below, sequenced in a study of cytomegalovirus exposure and HLA in healthy donors. Use of 60 Vbeta and 13 Jbeta primers characterized the PCR. Clones were read by immunoSEQ multiplex PCR, and TCRdb kept only the in-frame ones, dropping some. The sample lists roughly 200,000 clones; roughly 80% were seen once. Input material: PBMCs. These receptors all stem from a woman between 40 and 50 years old in good health and CMV-seronegative.

The chain links TRBV5-1 to TRBJ2-3, with 7 bases matching TRBD2. The V gene's germline CDR1 is SGHRS and CDR2 YFSETQ. The length of the CDR3 is 14 residues. V lost 2 bases, J lost 4 bases, and 4 bases stayed unmatched. CDR3 residues: CASSLKAGPDTQYF. The CDR3, as DNA: TGCGCCAGCAGCTTAAAAGCGGGACCAGATACGCAGTATTTT.

This rearrangement joins TRBV18 to TRBJ2-3; 7 nucleotides align to TRBD2. CDR1 and CDR2 (germline): KGHSH, LQKENI. The CDR3 contains 16 residues. The junction had 10 bases not matched to a gene; V was cut back by 3 bases and J by 4 bases. In DNA form, the CDR3 reads TGTGCCAGCTCACCGAGGGAGGGTACGGGAGCAGATACGCAGTATTTT. It is translated as CASSPREGTGADTQYF.

The V gene is TRBV19, the J gene TRBJ2-1; perhaps TRBD2 as D (5 bases). V was pared by 5 bases and J by 3 bases, with 11 bases between. Germline V gene data show CDR1 as LNHDA and CDR2 as SQIVND (reference sequence). This CDR3 region has 14 residues. Written as DNA, the CDR3 is TGTGCCAGTAGTGACGGACTTCGCTACAATGAGCAGTTCTTC. This translates into CASSDGLRYNEQFF.

The CDR3 coding sequence is TGTGCCAGCAGACTCAGGGGGACTAGCGCAGATACGCAGTATTTT. Translating gives CASRLRGTSADTQYF. V and J are TRBV2 and TRBJ2-3; 10 nucleotides align to TRBD2. CDR3 length: 15 amino acids. Germline V gene lookup returns CDR1 SNHLY and CDR2 FYNNEI. V shed 6 bases, J shed 4 bases, and the junction held 7 bases outside the gene matches.

The chain combines TRBV7-6 with TRBJ2-1; 8 bases map to TRBD2. Per the germline V gene, CDR1 is SGHVS and CDR2 is FNYEAQ. The length of the CDR3 is 15 residues. Unmatched junction bases numbered 4, after V lost 2 bases and J lost 4 bases. CDR3 DNA sequence: TGTGCCAGCAGCTTACAAGCGGGAGCTTACAATGAGCAGTTCTTC. It encodes CASSLQAGAYNEQFF.

In regard to this clone: At one boundary the junction diverges from the germline segment, which might be a read error. The sample carries other DNA sequences with the same CDR3. The V and J genes are TRBV27 and TRBJ1-2; TRBD1 might be the D (6 bases). CDR1 MNHEY and CDR2 SMNVEV come from the germline V gene (reference sequence). This CDR3 spans 14 amino acids. As DNA, the CDR3 is TGTGCTAGCAGACTACAGGGAAGGATCGATGGCTACACCTTC. It codes for CASRLQGRIDGYTF.

The rearrangement links TRBV5-1 to TRBJ2-7; D possibly corresponds to TRBD1 (6 bases). The CDR3 sequence is 16 residues long. Trimming took off 0 bases at V and 2 bases at J, with 15 bases between the two ends. The germline gives CDR1 SGHRS, CDR2 YFSETQ. CDR3 loop: CASSLERQGLAYEQYF. The CDR3 DNA sequence: TGCGCCAGCAGCTTGGAAAGGCAGGGGCTTGCCTACGAGCAGTACTTC.

This clone was seen only a few times. The chain links TRBV5-1 to TRBJ2-7; a possible D gene is TRBD2 (6 bases). Germline CDR1 reads SGHRS; CDR2 reads YFSETQ. The CDR3 consists of 13 residues. V dropped 5 bases and J dropped 7 bases, with 16 bases sitting between them. The CDR3 coding sequence is TGCGCCAGCAGATATTATCCGGCGGGGGAGCAGTACTTC. It translates to CASRYYPAGEQYF.

V and J are TRBV2 and TRBJ2-7, with TRBD1 matching over 7 bases. Germline-derived CDR1 and CDR2 are SNHLY and FYNNEI. This CDR3 has 15 amino acids. Trimming cost V 2 bases and J 0 bases; bases outside gene matches: 4. The CDR3 region has the DNA TGTGCCAGCAGTGAACAGGGGGAACCCTCCTACGAGCAGTACTTC. Its protein product is CASSEQGEPSYEQYF.

The genes are TRBV7-2 and TRBJ1-2; the D is unclear. Trimming took off 2 bases at V and 5 bases at J, with 12 bases between the two ends. The CDR3 covers 14 residues. Germline V lookup: CDR1 SGHTA, CDR2 FQGNSA. CDR3 DNA: TGTGCCAGCAGCTTAAGCTCCCTCGGTTATGGCTACACCTTC. Its translation: CASSLSSLGYGYTF.

The chain carries TRBV5-1 and TRBJ1-3; D is unclear. The germline V gene has CDR1 SGHRS and CDR2 YFSETQ. The CDR3 runs to 16 residues. Deletions cut 1 base from V and 0 bases from J, with 11 bases between. This chain's CDR3 is CASSLRTASSGNTIYF. The CDR3 coding sequence is TGCGCCAGCAGCTTGAGAACAGCCAGCTCTGGAAACACCATATATTTT.

The chain carries TRBV5-1 and TRBJ2-7, with TRBD2 matching over 8 bases. The CDR3 is 16 amino acids. Germline trimming cut 0 bases from V and 4 bases from J; bases unmatched to any gene: 9. CDR1 and CDR2 from the germline V gene are SGHRS and YFSETQ. CDR3 amino acids: CASSLGLAGSFYEQYF. CDR3 bases: TGCGCCAGCAGCTTGGGTTTAGCGGGATCCTTTTACGAGCAGTACTTC.

J is TRBJ1-2 and V is TRBV19; D is unclear. Per germline, CDR1 LNHDA and CDR2 SQIVND (reference sequence). This CDR3 is built from 14 residues. V was cut by 5 bases and J by 4 bases, with 14 bases left in between. The DNA for the CDR3 is TGTGCCAGTAGTCCGGCAGCGGGGTTCTATGGCTACACCTTC. This gives the protein CASSPAAGFYGYTF.

This chain joins TRBV27 and TRBJ2-1; no definite D call. V was pared by 10 bases and J by 10 bases, with 23 bases between. Looked up from germline, CDR1 is MNHEY and CDR2 is SMNVEV (reference sequence). The CDR3 has 14 residues. This CDR3 reads CATAPRPKTYEQFF. For the CDR3, the DNA is TGTGCCACCGCCCCGAGACCTAAGACTTACGAGCAGTTCTTC.

This clone has only one observation. The chain's CDR3 is CASSESRLAGATSTDTQYF. The CDR3 DNA is TGCGCCAGCAGTGAGTCAAGACTAGCGGGAGCCACTAGCACAGATACGCAGTATTTT. The rearrangement uses TRBV10-1 and TRBJ2-3, with TRBD2 identical over 12 bases. This CDR3 is built from 19 residues. Germline trimming cut 0 bases from V and 0 bases from J; bases unmatched to any gene: 7. Germline loops: CDR1 WNHNN, CDR2 SYGVQD (reference sequence).

V is TRBV2 and J is TRBJ1-1; TRBD1 matches 7 bases. J was trimmed by 0 bases and V by 6 bases; bases with no gene match: 7. The CDR3 extends over 15 amino acids. The germline V gene encodes CDR1 SNHLY and CDR2 FYNNEI. DNA of the CDR3: TGTGCCAGCAGGGACAGGCCTAGGATGAACACTGAAGCTTTCTTT. It specifies CASRDRPRMNTEAFF. Supplemented by reference TRBV2 and TRBJ1-1, the full variable domain reads EPEVTQTPSHQVTQMGQEVILRCVPISNHLYFYWYRQILGQKVEFLVSFYNNEISEKSEIFDDQFSVERPDGSNFTLKIRSTKLEDSAMYFCASRDRPRMNTEAFFGQGTRLTVV.

The chain uses TRBV9 and TRBJ1-1; no reliable D call. The CDR3 is made up of 12 amino acids. The V gene lost 4 bases and the J gene lost 1 base, with 5 bases spanning the gap. Germline lookup yields CDR1 SGDLS and CDR2 YYNGEE. CDR3 coding DNA: TGTGCCAGCAGCTCAGAGAACACTGAAGCTTTCTTT. Translated: CASSSENTEAFF.

V and J are TRBV29-1 and TRBJ2-7; D is possibly TRBD1 (7 bases). V lost 1 base and J 5 bases, leaving 15 bases between the germline ends. Germline loops: CDR1 SQVTM, CDR2 ANQGSEA. The CDR3 consists of 14 residues. In nucleotides, the CDR3 is TGCAGCGTTGAAGTCCGACAGGGAGGCGACGAGCAGTACTTC. The encoded protein is CSVEVRQGGDEQYF.

The chain recombines TRBV5-1 with TRBJ2-7, with 10 positions matching TRBD2. This CDR3 contains 15 residues. With V trimmed by 4 bases and J by 4 bases, 8 bases remained unmatched. Per germline, CDR1 SGHRS and CDR2 YFSETQ. This CDR3 is CASSTLAGPFYEQYF. The DNA for the CDR3 is TGCGCCAGCAGCACACTAGCGGGACCTTTTTACGAGCAGTACTTC. The complete variable domain, with remaining parts taken from reference TRBV5-1 and TRBJ2-7, reads KAGVTQTPRYLIKTRGQQVTLSCSPISGHRSVSWYQQTPGQGLQFLFEYFSETQRNKGNFPGRFSGRQFSNSRSEMNVSTLELGDSALYLCASSTLAGPFYEQYFGPGTRLTVT.

J is TRBJ2-2 and V is TRBV7-9, with TRBD1 as a possible D gene (5 bases). V lost 2 bases, J lost 3 bases, and 7 bases lay in between. This CDR3 contains 14 residues. Germline CDR1 SEHNR, CDR2 FQNEAQ (reference sequence). The CDR3 coding sequence is TGTGCCAGCAGCTTAACAGGATACACCGGGGAGCTGTTTTTT. This codes for CASSLTGYTGELFF. Based on the CDR3 plus reference TRBV7-9 and TRBJ2-2, the full variable domain is DTGVSQNPRHKITKRGQNVTFRCDPISEHNRLYWYRQTLGQGPEFLTYFQNEAQLEKSRLLSDRFSAERPKGSFSTLEIQRTEQGDSAMYLCASSLTGYTGELFFGEGSRLTVL.

The chain combines TRBV5-4 with TRBJ2-7; perhaps TRBD2 as D (6 bases). The V and J ends lost 1 base and 0 bases respectively, with 14 bases between them. This CDR3 spans 16 amino acids. The germline V gene has CDR1 SGHNT and CDR2 YYREEE (reference sequence). The CDR3 reads CASSLIEGLPSYEQYF. CDR3 in DNA: TGTGCCAGCAGCTTGATCGAGGGACTCCCCTCCTACGAGCAGTACTTC.

The chain employs TRBV6-5 and TRBJ2-1, with 7 bases that match TRBD2. The ends lost 0 bases at V and 4 bases at J; junction bases unmatched: 6. Germline-derived CDR1 and CDR2 are MNHEY and SVGAGI. This CDR3 comprises 16 residues. CDR3 protein: CASSYSPSGGYNEQFF. The CDR3 coding sequence is TGTGCCAGCAGTTACTCGCCTAGCGGAGGTTACAATGAGCAGTTCTTC.

The table lists this clone with a count of one. This chain uses TRBV27 with TRBJ1-5, with no clear D. The CDR3 is made up of 16 amino acids. The V gene lost 2 bases and the J gene lost 0 bases, with 11 bases spanning the gap. Per germline, CDR1 MNHEY and CDR2 SMNVEV (reference sequence). The CDR3 sequence is CASSLSGPYSNQPQHF. CDR3 in DNA: TGTGCCAGCAGTTTAAGCGGCCCCTATAGCAATCAGCCCCAGCATTTT.

The chain is built from TRBV9 and TRBJ2-7; 10 nucleotides line up with TRBD1. This CDR3 is built from 14 residues. Unmatched junction bases numbered 6, after V lost 3 bases and J lost 6 bases. Germline V gene lookup returns CDR1 SGDLS and CDR2 YYNGEE. CDR3 sequence: CASSGTGGNGEQYF. CDR3 sequence (DNA): TGTGCCAGCAGCGGGACAGGGGGAAATGGCGAGCAGTACTTC.

The chain combines TRBV7-3 with TRBJ2-5, with 7 bases matching TRBD2. J gave up 5 bases and V 4 bases, and 1 base lay outside the gene matches. CDR3 size: 12 residues. Per germline, CDR1 SGHTA and CDR2 FQGTGA. The CDR3 DNA sequence: TGTGCCAGCAGCTGGGGGGGGGAGACCCAGTACTTC. Protein: CASSWGGETQYF.

The chain employs TRBV18 and TRBJ2-1; D possibly corresponds to TRBD1 (5 bases). The CDR3 loop spans 14 amino acids. The V end lost 4 bases, the J end lost 7 bases, and 14 bases lay between the germline ends. The germline gives CDR1 KGHSH, CDR2 LQKENI. In DNA, the CDR3 is TGTGCCAGCTCACAGGCGCAGGGTTGGAATGAGCAGTTCTTC. Translation gives CASSQAQGWNEQFF.